This T cell receptor (beta chain) originates from a study of blood T cell repertoires in COVID-19. On the study more broadly: Samples came from the United States, Italy and Spain, spanning acute and convalescent COVID-19. PBMCs, B-cell-depleted T cells, or T cells provided the cDNA or gDNA that made up the material.

The V gene's germline CDR1 is SGHRS and CDR2 YFSETQ. CDR3 length: 15 residues. The J segment lost 5 bases and the V segment lost 2 bases, leaving 8 bases of the junction unmatched. Original methodology: Nucleated cell counts were estimated from reference gene primer amplification. Assay: immunoSEQ multiplex PCR; the TCRdb copy retains only in-frame clones and omits some. That table gives V, J and clone size, and the DNA gave D and trimming. In the table there are 45,000 to 60,000 clones, around nine tenths of which are singletons. The chain couples TRBV5-1 to TRBJ2-7; 9 positions agree with TRBD1. The clonotype comes from a man aged 55 to 69 with acute or convalescent COVID-19. The sequenced material came from peripheral blood. CDR3 amino acids: CASSFSGTGRHEQYF. The CDR3 DNA sequence: TGCGCCAGCAGCTTCTCCGGGACAGGGCGTCACGAGCAGTACTTC.